Sequencing of this T cell receptor (beta chain) was carried out in a study of TIL therapy for anti-PD-1-resistant metastatic lung cancer. This CDR3 region has 12 residues. The V gene's germline CDR1 is SGHTA and CDR2 FQGNSA. Trimming removed 4 bases from V and 5 bases from J, with 8 bases in between. The libraries were made with immunoSEQ v3. Produced via immunoSEQ multiplex PCR; TCRdb's table is partial and in-frame only. The table has 95,000 or so clones, under 70% seen once. Time point defined: pre-treatment sample, taken before nivolumab and TIL therapy. The tumor samples were excised metastases, mostly pleural nodules or supraclavicular lymph nodes.

The receptor was derived from a person between 25 and 79 years old with non-small cell lung cancer. This chain joins TRBV7-2 and TRBJ2-5; D remains unclear. This material consisted of tumor tissue, taken at baseline. The DNA of the CDR3 is TGTGCCAGCAGCTCGATGTACGAGACCCAGTACTTC. Translation gives CASSSMYETQYF.